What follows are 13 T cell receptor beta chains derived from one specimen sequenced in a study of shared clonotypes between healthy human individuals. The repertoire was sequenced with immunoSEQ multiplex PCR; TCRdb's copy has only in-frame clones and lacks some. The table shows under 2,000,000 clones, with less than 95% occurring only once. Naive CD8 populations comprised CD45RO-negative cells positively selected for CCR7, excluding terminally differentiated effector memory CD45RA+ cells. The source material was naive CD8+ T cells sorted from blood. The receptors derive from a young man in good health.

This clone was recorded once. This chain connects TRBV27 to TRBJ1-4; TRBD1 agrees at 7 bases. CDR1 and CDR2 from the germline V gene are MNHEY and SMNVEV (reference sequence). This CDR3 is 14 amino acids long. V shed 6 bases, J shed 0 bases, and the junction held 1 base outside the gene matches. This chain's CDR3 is CASRQGPTNEKLFF. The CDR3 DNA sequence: TGTGCCAGCAGACAGGGGCCAACTAATGAAAAACTGTTTTTT. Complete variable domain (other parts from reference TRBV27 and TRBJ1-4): EAQVTQNPRYLITVTGKKLTVTCSQNMNHEYMSWYRQDPGLGLRQIYYSMNVEVTDKGDVPEGYKVSRKEKRNFPLILESPSPNQTSLYFCASRQGPTNEKLFFGSGTQLSVL.

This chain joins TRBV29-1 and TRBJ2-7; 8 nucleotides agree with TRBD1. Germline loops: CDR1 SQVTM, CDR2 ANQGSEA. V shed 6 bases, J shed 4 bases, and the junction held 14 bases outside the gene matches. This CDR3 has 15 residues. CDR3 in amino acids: CSVLNPGGRDYEQYF. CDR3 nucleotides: TGCAGCGTCCTAAATCCAGGGGGCAGGGATTACGAGCAGTACTTC.

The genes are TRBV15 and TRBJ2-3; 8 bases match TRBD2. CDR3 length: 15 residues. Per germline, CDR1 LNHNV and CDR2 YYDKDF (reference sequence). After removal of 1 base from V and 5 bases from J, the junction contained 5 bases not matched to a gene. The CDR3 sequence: CATSRVGAGEDTQYF. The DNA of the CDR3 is TGTGCCACCAGCAGAGTAGGAGCGGGGGAAGATACGCAGTATTTT.

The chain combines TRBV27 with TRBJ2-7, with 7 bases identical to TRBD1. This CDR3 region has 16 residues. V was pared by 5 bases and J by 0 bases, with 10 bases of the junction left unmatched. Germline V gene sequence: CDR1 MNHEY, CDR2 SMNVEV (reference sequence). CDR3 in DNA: TGTGCCAGCAGTACCTCCACCGGGACAGTCTCCTACGAGCAGTACTTC. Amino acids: CASSTSTGTVSYEQYF.

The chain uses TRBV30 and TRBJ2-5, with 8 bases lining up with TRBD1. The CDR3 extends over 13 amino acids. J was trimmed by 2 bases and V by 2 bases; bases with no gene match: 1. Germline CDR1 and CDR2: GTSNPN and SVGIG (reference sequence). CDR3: CAWSTGGQETQYF. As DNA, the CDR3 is TGTGCCTGGAGTACAGGGGGACAAGAGACCCAGTACTTC.

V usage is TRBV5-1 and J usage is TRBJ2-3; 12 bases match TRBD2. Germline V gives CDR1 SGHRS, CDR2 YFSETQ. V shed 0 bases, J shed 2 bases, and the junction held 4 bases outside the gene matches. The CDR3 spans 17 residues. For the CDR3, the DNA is TGCGCCAGCAGCTTGGGGACTAGCGGGATGAACACAGATACGCAGTATTTT. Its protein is CASSLGTSGMNTDTQYF. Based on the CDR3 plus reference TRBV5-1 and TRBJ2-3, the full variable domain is KAGVTQTPRYLIKTRGQQVTLSCSPISGHRSVSWYQQTPGQGLQFLFEYFSETQRNKGNFPGRFSGRQFSNSRSEMNVSTLELGDSALYLCASSLGTSGMNTDTQYFGPGTRLTVL.

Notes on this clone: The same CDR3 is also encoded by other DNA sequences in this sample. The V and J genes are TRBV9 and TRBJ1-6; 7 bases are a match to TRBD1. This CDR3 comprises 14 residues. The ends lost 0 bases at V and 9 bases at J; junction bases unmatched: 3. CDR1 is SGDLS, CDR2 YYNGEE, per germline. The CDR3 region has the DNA TGTGCCAGCAGCGTAGCAGGGGGAGGTTCACCCCTCCACTTT. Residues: CASSVAGGGSPLHF.

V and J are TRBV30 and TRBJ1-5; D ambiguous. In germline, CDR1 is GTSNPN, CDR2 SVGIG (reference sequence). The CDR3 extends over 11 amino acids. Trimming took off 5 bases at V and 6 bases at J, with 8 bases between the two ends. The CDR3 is CAWGNPQPQHF. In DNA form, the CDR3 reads TGTGCCTGGGGCAACCCTCAGCCCCAGCATTTT.

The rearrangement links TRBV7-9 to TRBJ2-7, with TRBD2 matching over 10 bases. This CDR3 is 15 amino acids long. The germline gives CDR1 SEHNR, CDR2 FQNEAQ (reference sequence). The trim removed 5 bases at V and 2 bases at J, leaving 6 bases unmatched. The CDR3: CASSPDLAGAYEQYF. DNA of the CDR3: TGTGCCAGCAGCCCCGACCTAGCGGGAGCCTACGAGCAGTACTTC.

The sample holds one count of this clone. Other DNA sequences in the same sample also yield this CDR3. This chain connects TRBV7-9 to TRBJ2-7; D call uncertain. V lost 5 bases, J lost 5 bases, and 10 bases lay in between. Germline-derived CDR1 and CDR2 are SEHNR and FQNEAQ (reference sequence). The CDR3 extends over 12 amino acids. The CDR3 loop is CASSPTGHEQYF. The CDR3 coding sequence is TGTGCCAGCAGCCCCACTGGCCACGAGCAGTACTTC.

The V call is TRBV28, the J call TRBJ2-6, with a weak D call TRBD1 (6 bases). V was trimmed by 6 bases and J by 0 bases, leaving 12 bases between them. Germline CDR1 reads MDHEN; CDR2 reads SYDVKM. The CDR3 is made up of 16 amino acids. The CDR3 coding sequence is TGTGCCAGCAGCCATGGACAGATCTCTGGGGCCAACGTCCTGACTTTC. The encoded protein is CASSHGQISGANVLTF.

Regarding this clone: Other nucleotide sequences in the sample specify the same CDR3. The CDR3: CATSREDEKLFF. The CDR3 nucleotides read TGTGCCACCAGCAGAGAGGATGAAAAACTGTTTTTT. This chain links TRBV15 with TRBJ1-4; D not resolved. CDR3 length: 12 amino acids. V gave up 0 bases and J gave up 6 bases, with 2 bases separating them. The germline CDR1 and CDR2 sequences are LNHNV and YYDKDF (reference sequence).

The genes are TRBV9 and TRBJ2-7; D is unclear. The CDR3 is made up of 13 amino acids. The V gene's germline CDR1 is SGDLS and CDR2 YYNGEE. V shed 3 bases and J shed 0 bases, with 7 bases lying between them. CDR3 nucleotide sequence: TGTGCCAGCAGCGATGGGGACTCCTACGAGCAGTACTTC. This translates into CASSDGDSYEQYF.